This is a list of T cell receptor beta chains from one sample in a study of blood T cells in healthy people across ages. TCRdb ran MiXCR on the 5' RACE reads and lists one entry per CDR3 protein. This table holds 750,000 to 950,000 distinct CDR3 sequences, almost 30% found once. The data also belong to a second study, concerning T cells of mothers and their children.

The sequencing sample was made of blood. The source is a woman aged 40-49 years in good health. The CDR3 runs from the conserved cysteine through the conserved F or W. The order of the fields is J gene, D gene, clone size, V gene, CDR3 DNA, CDR3 protein. D genes are given only for firm matches. A clone size is listed for some rows: how often the clone was seen (once, few, many), or a class if it is expanded.

j_call: TRBJ2-5
d_call: NA
clone_size: many
v_call: TRBV29-1
cdr3_nt: TGCAGCGTTGATAGGGGAGAGCTGCAAGAGACCCAGTACTTC
cdr3_aa: CSVDRGELQETQYF

j_call: TRBJ1-4
d_call: TRBD1
clone_size: NA
v_call: TRBV14
cdr3_nt: TGTGCCAGCAGCCAAGCCGACGGGACAGGGGAAAAACTGTTTTTT
cdr3_aa: CASSQADGTGEKLFF

j_call: TRBJ1-2
d_call: NA
clone_size: NA
v_call: TRBV19
cdr3_nt: TGTGCCAGCAACACGAACACTGGTTACTACACCTTC
cdr3_aa: CASNTNTGYYTF

j_call: TRBJ2-1
d_call: TRBD2
clone_size: NA
v_call: TRBV20-1
cdr3_nt: TGCAGTGCTAGACCTAGCGGGCGCTCCTACAATGAGCAGTTCTTC
cdr3_aa: CSARPSGRSYNEQFF

j_call: TRBJ2-2
d_call: NA
clone_size: NA
v_call: TRBV24-1
cdr3_nt: TGTGCCACCAGTGACGGGGTCAAAGGCGCCGGGGAGCTGTTTTTT
cdr3_aa: CATSDGVKGAGELFF

j_call: TRBJ1-2
d_call: TRBD1
clone_size: few
v_call: TRBV10-3
cdr3_nt: TGTGCCATCAGTGAGGCGGACAGGGGGATCGATGGCTACACCTTC
cdr3_aa: CAISEADRGIDGYTF

j_call: TRBJ2-7
d_call: NA
clone_size: NA
v_call: TRBV6-2/TRBV6-3
cdr3_nt: TGTGCCAGCAGTTATGCGGGATGGGCCTACGAGCAGTACTTC
cdr3_aa: CASSYAGWAYEQYF

j_call: TRBJ1-1
d_call: TRBD1
clone_size: NA
v_call: TRBV7-3
cdr3_nt: TGTGCCAGCAGCTTGACAGGGGGCCCCTCTGAAGCTTTCTTT
cdr3_aa: CASSLTGGPSEAFF

j_call: TRBJ1-1
d_call: NA
clone_size: few
v_call: TRBV10-3
cdr3_nt: TGTGCCATCCGACAGGTTAACACTGAAGCTTTCTTT
cdr3_aa: CAIRQVNTEAFF

j_call: TRBJ1-2
d_call: NA
clone_size: NA
v_call: TRBV12-3/TRBV12-4
cdr3_nt: TGTGCCAGCAGTTTATCAACAAGCTATGGCTACACCTTC
cdr3_aa: CASSLSTSYGYTF

j_call: TRBJ1-1
d_call: NA
clone_size: NA
v_call: TRBV19
cdr3_nt: TGTGCCAGTCTACCAAAAGCTCGGCCGTACACTGAAGCTTTCTTT
cdr3_aa: CASLPKARPYTEAFF

j_call: TRBJ1-4
d_call: TRBD1
clone_size: few
v_call: TRBV20-1
cdr3_nt: TGCAGTACTAGAGGGACAGCCTTGAATGAAAAACTGTTTTTT
cdr3_aa: CSTRGTALNEKLFF

j_call: TRBJ2-2
d_call: NA
clone_size: NA
v_call: TRBV29-1
cdr3_nt: TGCAGCGTTGAGGTTGGAGGGCAAATCGGGGAGCTGTTTTTT
cdr3_aa: CSVEVGGQIGELFF

j_call: TRBJ2-1
d_call: TRBD2
clone_size: NA
v_call: TRBV4-1
cdr3_nt: TGCGCCAGCAGCCTATTAGCGGGGATCCAAGAGACCCAGTTCTTC
cdr3_aa: CASSLLAGIQETQFF

j_call: TRBJ2-7
d_call: NA
clone_size: NA
v_call: TRBV18
cdr3_nt: TGTGCCAGCTCACCACCTTTAGCCCTAGACCCGTCCTACGAGCAGTACTTC
cdr3_aa: CASSPPLALDPSYEQYF

j_call: TRBJ1-2
d_call: TRBD1
clone_size: many
v_call: TRBV12-3/TRBV12-4
cdr3_nt: TGTGCCAGCAGTCCAGGGACAGGGGATGGCTACACCTTC
cdr3_aa: CASSPGTGDGYTF

j_call: TRBJ2-7
d_call: TRBD1
clone_size: many
v_call: TRBV5-1
cdr3_nt: TGCGCCAGCAGCTTGGGCCCGGGACAGGGAGTGGACGAGCAGTACTTC
cdr3_aa: CASSLGPGQGVDEQYF

j_call: TRBJ2-7
d_call: NA
clone_size: many
v_call: TRBV9
cdr3_nt: TGTGCCAGCAGCGTAGCTACGGGGGCGGGGTACGAGCAGTACTTC
cdr3_aa: CASSVATGAGYEQYF

j_call: TRBJ2-5
d_call: TRBD2
clone_size: NA
v_call: TRBV6-6
cdr3_nt: TGCGCCAGCAGTTCCGGGGGGAGGCGAGAGACCCAGTACTTC
cdr3_aa: CASSSGGRRETQYF

j_call: TRBJ1-2
d_call: NA
clone_size: few
v_call: TRBV29-1
cdr3_nt: TGCAGCGCAAGGATCGTACCCGGCTATGGCTACACCTTC
cdr3_aa: CSARIVPGYGYTF

j_call: TRBJ1-5
d_call: NA
clone_size: few
v_call: TRBV7-9
cdr3_nt: TGTGCCAGCAGCGTAGACCAGTATCAGCCCCAGCATTTT
cdr3_aa: CASSVDQYQPQHF

j_call: TRBJ2-5
d_call: TRBD1
clone_size: NA
v_call: TRBV27
cdr3_nt: TGTGCCAGCAGTTTAGGGCGACAGGGAAAAAAAGTGCAGTACTTC
cdr3_aa: CASSLGRQGKKVQYF

j_call: TRBJ2-7
d_call: NA
clone_size: NA
v_call: TRBV7-9
cdr3_nt: TGTGCCAGCAGCCCCCCATCGACCAACGAGCAGTACTTC
cdr3_aa: CASSPPSTNEQYF

j_call: TRBJ1-4
d_call: NA
clone_size: few
v_call: TRBV12-3/TRBV12-4
cdr3_nt: TGTGCCAGCAGCTCTGGGGTTCTGGGGTTTTTT
cdr3_aa: CASSSGVLGFF

j_call: TRBJ2-7
d_call: NA
clone_size: many
v_call: TRBV28
cdr3_nt: TGTGCCAGCGGCCTCCCTCTCGAGCAGTACTTC
cdr3_aa: CASGLPLEQYF

j_call: TRBJ1-6
d_call: NA
clone_size: NA
v_call: TRBV20-1
cdr3_nt: TGCAGTGTTCCGGGTCGCGCGGGTTTCCATTCACCCCTCCACTTT
cdr3_aa: CSVPGRAGFHSPLHF

j_call: TRBJ2-5
d_call: TRBD2
clone_size: many
v_call: TRBV7-2
cdr3_nt: TGTGCCAGCAGCTTAGGGAGCGGGGGGCCTCAAGAGACCCAGTACTTC
cdr3_aa: CASSLGSGGPQETQYF

j_call: TRBJ1-2
d_call: NA
clone_size: once
v_call: TRBV28
cdr3_nt: TGTGCCAGCATGGCTGAGGGTTATGGCTACACCTTC
cdr3_aa: CASMAEGYGYTF

j_call: TRBJ1-6
d_call: NA
clone_size: many
v_call: TRBV20-1
cdr3_nt: TGCAGTGCTAGAGATGATAAAGGGGATAATTCACCCCTCCACTTT
cdr3_aa: CSARDDKGDNSPLHF

j_call: TRBJ1-2
d_call: NA
clone_size: few
v_call: TRBV3-1
cdr3_nt: TGTGCCAGCGAGGGGGGCAGCGGTGGCTACACCTTC
cdr3_aa: CASEGGSGGYTF

j_call: TRBJ2-1
d_call: NA
clone_size: NA
v_call: TRBV7-2
cdr3_nt: TGTGCCAGCAGCCTACAGACAGGTGTGAGGTACAATGAGCAGTTCTTC
cdr3_aa: CASSLQTGVRYNEQFF

j_call: TRBJ2-5
d_call: NA
clone_size: NA
v_call: TRBV5-6
cdr3_nt: TGTGCCAGCAAGGGGGGCTTCCAAGAGACCCAGTACTTC
cdr3_aa: CASKGGFQETQYF

j_call: TRBJ1-2
d_call: NA
clone_size: NA
v_call: TRBV6-1
cdr3_nt: TGTGCCAGCAGTGGGAGACTAACCAGGTACTATGGCTACACCTTC
cdr3_aa: CASSGRLTRYYGYTF

j_call: TRBJ1-2
d_call: NA
clone_size: NA
v_call: TRBV7-9
cdr3_nt: TGTGCCAGCAGCTTAGGGGTCGTTAACTATGGCTACACCTTC
cdr3_aa: CASSLGVVNYGYTF

j_call: TRBJ1-1
d_call: NA
clone_size: NA
v_call: TRBV14
cdr3_nt: TGTGCCAGCAGCCAGGGTCCGGGACAACTCTTT
cdr3_aa: CASSQGPGQLF

j_call: TRBJ2-7
d_call: NA
clone_size: NA
v_call: TRBV20-1
cdr3_nt: TGCAGTGCTAGAAAACAGGTCTCGGGCGAGCAGTACTTC
cdr3_aa: CSARKQVSGEQYF

j_call: TRBJ1-6
d_call: NA
clone_size: NA
v_call: TRBV7-3
cdr3_nt: TGTGCCAGCAGCCTCCGGGGCTTGGGAAGATCACCCCTCCACTTT
cdr3_aa: CASSLRGLGRSPLHF

j_call: TRBJ1-5
d_call: NA
clone_size: NA
v_call: TRBV12-3/TRBV12-4
cdr3_nt: TGTGCCAGGCCCCGCATGGTCCGGGAGCAGCCCCAGCATTTT
cdr3_aa: CARPRMVREQPQHF

j_call: TRBJ2-5
d_call: NA
clone_size: NA
v_call: TRBV19
cdr3_nt: TGTGCCAGTAGTACCGGCGGGACAGTGTACCAAGAGACCCAGTACTTC
cdr3_aa: CASSTGGTVYQETQYF

j_call: TRBJ2-7
d_call: NA
clone_size: NA
v_call: TRBV7-3
cdr3_nt: TGTGCCAACAGCTTGGGCAGGGACTACGAGCAGTACTTC
cdr3_aa: CANSLGRDYEQYF

j_call: TRBJ1-1
d_call: NA
clone_size: NA
v_call: TRBV6-5
cdr3_nt: TGTGCCTCCCGGGGGGCGGAGGGAGAAACTGAAGCTTTCTTT
cdr3_aa: CASRGAEGETEAFF

j_call: TRBJ2-2
d_call: NA
clone_size: few
v_call: TRBV7-2
cdr3_nt: TGTGCCAGCAGGCCTTGGGCGGGATCGAACACCGGGGAGCTGTTTTTT
cdr3_aa: CASRPWAGSNTGELFF

j_call: TRBJ2-1
d_call: TRBD2
clone_size: NA
v_call: TRBV9
cdr3_nt: TGTGCCAGCAGCGTAATGTTTCGCGGGGGGCGACCTAAAAGAACCTACAATGAGCAGTTCTTC
cdr3_aa: CASSVMFRGGRPKRTYNEQFF

j_call: TRBJ2-1
d_call: NA
clone_size: NA
v_call: TRBV24-1
cdr3_nt: TGTGCCACCAGTGATTGGAACAGGGAGAATGAGCAGTTCTTC
cdr3_aa: CATSDWNRENEQFF

j_call: TRBJ2-4
d_call: NA
clone_size: many
v_call: TRBV29-1
cdr3_nt: TGCAGCGTTCTTCGGAGTGGACCCCCGGGGAGCATTCAGTACTTC
cdr3_aa: CSVLRSGPPGSIQYF

j_call: TRBJ2-1
d_call: NA
clone_size: NA
v_call: TRBV5-1
cdr3_nt: TGCGCCAGCAGCCTATACTACAATGAGCAGTTCTTC
cdr3_aa: CASSLYYNEQFF

j_call: TRBJ2-7
d_call: NA
clone_size: few
v_call: TRBV30
cdr3_nt: TGTGCCTGGAGTTGGGATTCGTACGAGCAGTACTTC
cdr3_aa: CAWSWDSYEQYF